This TCR beta chain was sequenced during a study of vaccination and CD4 T cells after COVID-19. The CDR3 runs 16 residues. Germline V gives CDR1 SGHTA, CDR2 FQGNSA. The ends lost 0 bases at V and 3 bases at J; junction bases unmatched: 3. On this clonotype: Its specificity is unknown.

Sequenced with the Oncomine TCR Beta short-read assay was DNA taken from cultured CD4+ T cells. A single record per CDR3 protein comes from TCRdb applying MiXCR to the PCR reads. The top ten clones hold over 20% of a sample with approximately 8,200 distinct CDR3 sequences, 59% of them seen once. Indicated treatment: roughly 11-day PBMC culture with coronavirus spike peptide pools or control peptides (ViraFEST assay). ViraFEST enlarged antigen-specific T cell populations with peptide pools and afterwards sequenced TCRs. Study outcomes and limitations: The authors identified 304 of 307 vaccine-specific clones in convalescent patients as spike mono-reactive. A median of around 86% of reactive clones, in convalescent patients, became evident only post-vaccination. Relatively few convalescent patients were studied, without early post-infection timepoints.

Material: CD4+ T cells from blood, cultured in vitro. This TCR came from a human donor who had recovered from COVID-19. The V gene is TRBV7-2, the J gene TRBJ2-5; 11 bases line up with TRBD2. The CDR3 DNA sequence: TGTGCCAGCAGCTTAGCACCGACTAGCGGGGAAGAGACCCAGTACTTC. As protein: CASSLAPTSGEETQYF.